The 32 T cell receptor beta chains presented below share a single source sample, sequenced in a study of cytomegalovirus exposure and HLA in healthy donors. The PCR ran on 60 Vbeta and 13 Jbeta primers. The repertoire was sequenced with immunoSEQ multiplex PCR; TCRdb's copy has only in-frame clones and lacks some. The sample has 110,000 to 150,000 clones, 68% seen once. Source material: PBMCs. The receptor source for this set is a man aged 55-75 years in good health and CMV-seronegative.

The chain is built from TRBV7-8 and TRBJ2-5; D is possibly TRBD1 (6 bases). V was clipped by 11 bases and J by 4 bases, with 14 bases between them. CDR1 and CDR2 (germline): SGHVS, FQNEAQ. The CDR3 sequence is 12 residues long. CDR3 protein: CALQGGGETQYF. CDR3 nucleotides: TGTGCCTTACAGGGTGGGGGAGAGACCCAGTACTTC.

The rearrangement links TRBV28 to TRBJ1-2, with 10 bases identical to TRBD1. The germline V gene has CDR1 MDHEN and CDR2 SYDVKM. V dropped 5 bases and J dropped 4; count of bases not matched to a gene: 4. This CDR3 is built from 14 residues. The CDR3 loop is CASSQWTGGYGYTF. The DNA for the CDR3 is TGTGCCAGCAGTCAATGGACAGGGGGCTATGGCTACACCTTC.

The genes are TRBV7-8 and TRBJ1-4; tentatively, D is TRBD1 (6 bases). CDR3 size: 16 residues. Germline V gene lookup returns CDR1 SGHVS and CDR2 FQNEAQ. V lost 5 bases and J lost 0, with 13 bases in between. The CDR3 sequence is CASSNTGRATNEKLFF. In DNA form, the CDR3 reads TGTGCCAGCAGCAACACAGGGAGAGCAACTAATGAAAAACTGTTTTTT.

This clone was counted only a few times. The DNA of the CDR3 is TGTGCCAGCAGCGTAGGCAGACTGGACAGGGCTGAATCACTGTTTTTT. Translated, it gives CASSVGRLDRAESLFF. The J gene is TRBJ1-4, the V gene TRBV9, with 8 bases aligning to TRBD1. The junction had 14 bases not matched to a gene; V was cut back by 0 bases and J by 13 bases. The CDR3 spans 16 residues. The germline V gene has CDR1 SGDLS and CDR2 YYNGEE.

The genes are TRBV7-3 and TRBJ1-2; D is uncertain. Germline-derived CDR1 and CDR2 are SGHTA and FQGTGA. The ends were cut back, 1 base at V and 1 base at J, with 7 bases in the middle. The CDR3 runs to 14 residues. CDR3 nucleotides: TGTGCCAGCAGCTTAAGCGGCAATAACTATGGCTACACCTTC. It specifies CASSLSGNNYGYTF.

The chain has TRBV19 and TRBJ1-1; D is ambiguous. Trimming left V 3 bases short and J 1 base short, with 9 bases between. This CDR3 comprises 14 residues. The germline V gene has CDR1 LNHDA and CDR2 SQIVND (reference sequence). The CDR3 here is CASSMREWNTEAFF. The CDR3 region has the DNA TGTGCCAGTAGTATGAGAGAATGGAACACTGAAGCTTTCTTT. The full variable domain, its missing parts supplied by reference TRBV19 and TRBJ1-1, is DGGITQSPKYLFRKEGQNVTLSCEQNLNHDAMYWYRQDPGQGLRLIYYSQIVNDFQKGDIAEGYSVSREKKESFPLTVTSAQKNPTAFYLCASSMREWNTEAFFGQGTRLTVV.

CDR3 coding DNA: TGTGCCAGCAGTTTATTCTTTGGCGGGAGCACCGACGAGCAGTACTTC. This gives the protein CASSLFFGGSTDEQYF. The V and J genes are TRBV27 and TRBJ2-7; the match to TRBD2 covers 7 bases. Germline assignment: CDR1 MNHEY and CDR2 SMNVEV (reference sequence). This CDR3 region has 16 residues. J lost 5 bases, V lost 1 base, and 11 bases had no gene match.

The chain links TRBV19 to TRBJ1-5; 8 bases agree with TRBD1. V lost 5 bases and J lost 7; bases outside the gene matches: 10. Germline CDR1 reads LNHDA; CDR2 reads SQIVND (reference sequence). CDR3 size: 15 residues. Here the CDR3 reads CASSSQAAGGQPQHF. Here the CDR3 DNA reads TGTGCCAGTAGTTCTCAGGCGGCAGGGGGCCAGCCCCAGCATTTT.

The genes are TRBV29-1 and TRBJ2-2; D might be TRBD1 (5 bases). Germline-derived CDR1 and CDR2 are SQVTM and ANQGSEA. The CDR3 loop spans 14 amino acids. The V gene lost 1 base and the J gene lost 0 bases, with 6 bases spanning the gap. The CDR3: CSVEGTPNTGELFF. CDR3 DNA: TGCAGCGTTGAAGGGACACCGAACACCGGGGAGCTGTTTTTT.

As DNA, the CDR3 is TGTGCCAGCAGCAGGCTAGCGGGAGAAGGTACGCAGTATTTT. Its translation: CASSRLAGEGTQYF. The J gene is TRBJ2-3, the V gene TRBV28, with 10 nucleotides matching TRBD2. V gave up 6 bases and J gave up 8 bases; unmatched junction bases: 8. CDR1 and CDR2 from the germline V gene are MDHEN and SYDVKM. CDR3 size: 14 residues.

In its sample, this clone was seen a few times. The chain links TRBV27 to TRBJ2-5; 12 bases agree with TRBD2. The end of the DNA is better explained by TRBJ2-7, so the J call may be wrong. Germline CDR1 reads MNHEY; CDR2 reads SMNVEV (reference sequence). The CDR3 length is 17 residues. For the CDR3, the DNA is TGTGCCAGCAGGCGGTCGTGGACTAGCGGGACCTCCTACGAGCAGTACTTC. Amino acids: CASRRSWTSGTSYEQYF.

J is TRBJ2-3 and V is TRBV5-1, with 9 bases fitting TRBD1. Unmatched junction bases numbered 13, after V lost 4 bases and J lost 4 bases. The CDR3 runs 17 residues. Germline loops: CDR1 SGHRS, CDR2 YFSETQ. The CDR3: CASSLPATGGGADTQYF. For the CDR3, the DNA is TGCGCCAGCAGCCTCCCTGCAACAGGGGGCGGAGCAGATACGCAGTATTTT.

The chain employs TRBV7-2 and TRBJ2-3; tentative D call: TRBD2 (7 bases). Trimming pared 1 base from V and 5 bases from J, leaving 16 bases between. The CDR3 has 16 residues. From germline, CDR1 is SGHTA and CDR2 FQGNSA. In nucleotides, the CDR3 is TGTGCCAGCAGCTTAGAGGCTAGCGGAGGGGGAGATACGCAGTATTTT. It specifies CASSLEASGGGDTQYF.

The rearrangement joins TRBV4-3 to TRBJ2-6, with 11 bases fitting TRBD1. Germline V gene lookup returns CDR1 LGHNA and CDR2 YSLEER. This CDR3 is 19 amino acids long. Germline trimming cut 4 bases from V and 1 base from J; bases unmatched to any gene: 9. CDR3 sequence: CASSLRTGTGGSGANVLTF. The CDR3 DNA follows: TGCGCCAGCAGCCTGCGGACCGGGACAGGGGGGTCTGGGGCCAACGTCCTGACTTTC.

The gene calls are TRBV18 and TRBJ1-2, with D unresolved. The CDR3 runs to 11 residues. Germline V gives CDR1 KGHSH, CDR2 LQKENI. The V end was cut by 5 bases, the J end by 5 bases, with 6 bases between. The CDR3 sequence: CASSSEYGYTF. The CDR3 coding sequence is TGTGCCAGCTCATCGGAGTATGGCTACACCTTC. Filled out from reference TRBV18 and TRBJ1-2, the complete variable domain reads NAGVMQNPRHLVRRRGQEARLRCSPMKGHSHVYWYRQLPEEGLKFMVYLQKENIIDESGMPKERFSAEFPKEGPSILRIQQVVRGDSAAYFCASSSEYGYTFGSGTRLTVV.

The chain uses TRBV7-2 and TRBJ1-2, with 12 bases matching TRBD1. The CDR3 consists of 14 residues. The junction had 5 bases not matched to a gene; V was cut back by 4 bases and J by 8 bases. CDR1 and CDR2 (germline): SGHTA, FQGNSA. As DNA, the CDR3 is TGTGCCAGCAGCTCGGGACAGGGGGCGCGAGGCTACACCTTC. It encodes CASSSGQGARGYTF.

The chain combines TRBV19 with TRBJ2-2, with TRBD2 matching over 10 bases. Unmatched junction bases numbered 17, after V lost 5 bases and J lost 5 bases. The germline gives CDR1 LNHDA, CDR2 SQIVND (reference sequence). This CDR3 has 19 residues. CDR3: CASSPWTSGPSGKTGELFF. In DNA form, the CDR3 reads TGTGCCAGTAGTCCTTGGACTAGCGGACCCAGTGGAAAGACCGGGGAGCTGTTTTTT. The variable domain in full, completed from reference TRBV19 and TRBJ2-2, reads DGGITQSPKYLFRKEGQNVTLSCEQNLNHDAMYWYRQDPGQGLRLIYYSQIVNDFQKGDIAEGYSVSREKKESFPLTVTSAQKNPTAFYLCASSPWTSGPSGKTGELFFGEGSRLTVL.

In the case of this clone: The junction departs from germline at one end; a sequencing error may be responsible. V gene TRBV2 combines with J gene TRBJ2-7; D might be TRBD2 (7 bases). Germline-derived CDR1 and CDR2 are SNHLY and FYNNEI. The CDR3 has 14 amino acids. Written as DNA, the CDR3 is TGTGCGAGCAAGGGGGGAGGGTCCACCTACGAGCAGTACTTC. Amino acids: CASKGGGSTYEQYF.

The chain uses TRBV6-5 and TRBJ2-7; TRBD1 matches at 9 bases. Trimming took 6 bases from V and 1 from J; bases not matched to a gene: 7. This CDR3 is built from 15 residues. Germline CDR1 is MNHEY and CDR2 is SVGAGI. CDR3 sequence (DNA): TGTGCCAGCAGATCTTCGGGACAGGGATCCTACGAGCAGTACTTC. Encoded protein: CASRSSGQGSYEQYF.

This clone is judged medium-sized. V gene TRBV2 combines with J gene TRBJ2-1; tentative D call: TRBD2 (6 bases). This CDR3 has 15 residues. Trimming removed 4 bases from V and 7 bases from J, with 17 bases in between. Per the germline V gene, CDR1 is SNHLY and CDR2 is FYNNEI. The CDR3 protein is CASSAHLTGSNEQFF. The CDR3 DNA reads TGTGCCAGCAGTGCTCACCTCACCGGGAGTAATGAGCAGTTCTTC.

In its sample, this clone was seen a few times. The genes are TRBV18 and TRBJ1-1; TRBD1 aligns across 8 bases. The J segment lost 0 bases and the V segment lost 0 bases, leaving 9 bases of the junction unmatched. CDR1 is KGHSH, CDR2 LQKENI, per germline. The CDR3 contains 18 residues. CDR3 sequence reads: CASSPPFVRGLMNTEAFF. The CDR3 nucleotides read TGTGCCAGCTCACCACCATTCGTCAGGGGGCTTATGAACACTGAAGCTTTCTTT. The whole variable domain, remainder taken from reference TRBV18 and TRBJ1-1, is NAGVMQNPRHLVRRRGQEARLRCSPMKGHSHVYWYRQLPEEGLKFMVYLQKENIIDESGMPKERFSAEFPKEGPSILRIQQVVRGDSAAYFCASSPPFVRGLMNTEAFFGQGTRLTVV.

The chain is built from TRBV7-2 and TRBJ1-5; TRBD1 might be the D (5 bases). Germline V gene data show CDR1 as SGHTA and CDR2 as FQGNSA. V gave up 5 bases and J gave up 5 bases, with 16 bases separating them. CDR3 length equals 15 residues. DNA of the CDR3: TGTGCCAGCAGCCCCGCGCCCGACAGCTATCAGCCCCAGCATTTT. The encoded protein is CASSPAPDSYQPQHF.

This chain joins TRBV5-1 and TRBJ2-7, with TRBD2 matching 10 bases. J was trimmed by 4 bases and V by 3 bases; bases with no gene match: 7. This CDR3 has 15 amino acids. The germline CDR1 and CDR2 sequences are SGHRS and YFSETQ. CDR3 in amino acids: CASSSTSGMGYEQYF. The CDR3 DNA sequence: TGCGCCAGCAGCTCCACTAGCGGGATGGGGTACGAGCAGTACTTC.

This sequence joins TRBV29-1 and TRBJ1-2; possible D gene TRBD1, 5 bases. The CDR3 totals 10 residues. The ends were cut back, 6 bases at V and 8 bases at J, with 10 bases in the middle. Germline values: CDR1 SQVTM, CDR2 ANQGSEA. As DNA, the CDR3 is TGCAGCGTCTTAGGGGTCGGCTACACCTTC. Its protein is CSVLGVGYTF.

V and J are TRBV6-5 and TRBJ2-7; 13 bases are shared with TRBD2. The length of the CDR3 is 14 residues. J lost 4 bases, V lost 5 bases, and 2 bases had no gene match. The germline CDR1 and CDR2 sequences are MNHEY and SVGAGI. CDR3 DNA sequence: TGTGCCAGCAGTCGGACTAGCGGGAGTTACGAGCAGTACTTC. Translation: CASSRTSGSYEQYF.

J is TRBJ1-2 and V is TRBV19; the match to TRBD1 covers 12 bases. The CDR3 length is 19 residues. V trimming: 3 bases; J trimming: 2 bases; junction bases outside the gene matches: 13. Per the germline V gene, CDR1 is LNHDA and CDR2 is SQIVND (reference sequence). The CDR3: CASSILAGTGGGENYGYTF. Written as DNA, the CDR3 is TGTGCCAGTAGTATTCTTGCCGGGACAGGGGGCGGAGAGAACTATGGCTACACCTTC.

The V call is TRBV30, the J call TRBJ1-2; D is unclear. The germline V gene has CDR1 GTSNPN and CDR2 SVGIG (reference sequence). Trimming stripped 0 bases from V and 8 bases from J, with 19 bases between. The CDR3 sequence is 15 residues long. In nucleotides, the CDR3 is TGTGCCTGGAGTGTACACCGAGGGAGGGTGGGCGGCTACACCTTC. Its protein is CAWSVHRGRVGGYTF. The full variable domain, rest sourced from reference TRBV30 and TRBJ1-2, is SQTIHQWPATLVQPVGSPLSLECTVEGTSNPNLYWYRQAAGRGLQLLFYSVGIGQISSEVPQNLSASRPQDRQFILSSKKLLLSDSGFYLCAWSVHRGRVGGYTFGSGTRLTVV.

This clone was picked up one time. V gene TRBV11-2 combines with J gene TRBJ2-1, with D possibly TRBD2 on 5 matching bases. CDR1 and CDR2 from the germline V gene are SGHAT and FQNNGV. Trimming removed 5 bases from V and 0 bases from J, with 11 bases in between. There are 15 residues in the CDR3. The CDR3 loop is CASSKDWSSYNEQFF. In DNA, the CDR3 is TGTGCCAGCAGCAAGGACTGGAGCTCCTACAATGAGCAGTTCTTC.

This clone showed up just a few times. This chain joins TRBV5-1 and TRBJ2-5, with 8 nucleotides matching TRBD1. V shed 0 bases, J shed 5 bases, and the junction held 6 bases outside the gene matches. The length of the CDR3 is 15 residues. Per the germline V gene, CDR1 is SGHRS and CDR2 is YFSETQ. The CDR3 DNA reads TGCGCCAGCAGCTTGGATAACAGGGGGAGCGAGACCCAGTACTTC. Translated, it gives CASSLDNRGSETQYF.

V usage is TRBV7-9 and J usage is TRBJ2-3, with D possibly being TRBD1 (5 bases). Germline assignment: CDR1 SEHNR and CDR2 FQNEAQ (reference sequence). V lost 5 bases and J lost 4, with 13 bases in between. This CDR3 contains 14 residues. CDR3 DNA: TGTGCCAGCAGCCCCACAGGCGGAGCAGATACGCAGTATTTT. Amino acids: CASSPTGGADTQYF.

V is TRBV28 and J is TRBJ1-5, with 8 bases identical to TRBD1. The junction had 4 bases not matched to a gene; V was cut back by 6 bases and J by 3 bases. This CDR3 region has 14 residues. The germline gives CDR1 MDHEN, CDR2 SYDVKM. CDR3: CASRSGGTNQPQHF. In nucleotides, the CDR3 is TGTGCCAGCAGGTCAGGGGGCACCAATCAGCCCCAGCATTTT. Variable domain in full (rest from reference TRBV28 and TRBJ1-5): DVKVTQSSRYLVKRTGEKVFLECVQDMDHENMFWYRQDPGLGLRLIYFSYDVKMKEKGDIPEGYSVSREKKERFSLILESASTNQTSMYLCASRSGGTNQPQHFGDGTRLSIL.

This chain joins TRBV7-9 and TRBJ1-5; 8 nucleotides agree with TRBD1. The CDR3 runs to 15 residues. J lost 2 bases, V lost 3 bases, and 3 bases had no gene match. Looked up from germline, CDR1 is SEHNR and CDR2 is FQNEAQ (reference sequence). The CDR3 DNA is TGTGCCAGCAGCTTTGGACAGGGTGGCAATCAGCCCCAGCATTTT. Encoded protein: CASSFGQGGNQPQHF.